One and the same sample provided the 12 T cell receptor beta chains below, sequenced in a study of blood T cell repertoires in COVID-19 (dated by TCRdb to about 2020). Library construction relied on the immunoSEQ multiplex PCR assay. The table was pulled from immuneACCESS by TCRdb, which kept in-frame rearrangements only. Such tables lose some clones; where checked, under half of the loss comes from unresolved V genes, and the rest has no known cause. Counted in this sample were 150,000 to 200,000 clones; around nine tenths of them appeared once. Together, the top ten hold roughly 3.9% of the sample. The source material was peripheral blood. The receptor set was obtained from a young man with active or convalescent COVID-19.

The chain links TRBV12-3 or TRBV12-4 to TRBJ2-2, with a tentative D call TRBD2 (5 bases). The CDR3 totals 13 residues. V was shortened by 3 bases and J by 6 bases, with 8 bases between the two germline ends. CDR3: CASSFWGAGELFF. CDR3 nucleotide sequence: TGTGCCAGCAGTTTTTGGGGAGCCGGGGAGCTGTTTTTT.

The genes are TRBV5-1 and TRBJ2-5, with D perhaps TRBD2 (7 bases). Trimming shortened V by 2 bases and J by 5 bases, and 16 bases separated the two germline ends. The CDR3 length is 15 residues. CDR1 SGHRS and CDR2 YFSETQ come from the germline V gene. DNA of the CDR3: TGCGCCAGCAGCTTACAGGGAGGGCAGGTTGAGACCCAGTACTTC. Its translation: CASSLQGGQVETQYF.

The CDR3 DNA sequence: TGTGCCATCAGTGAGTCTGGGGAGATCAATCAGCCCCAGCATTTT. This translates into CAISESGEINQPQHF. The chain is built from TRBV10-3 and TRBJ1-5, with D unclear. Germline CDR1 reads ENHRY; CDR2 reads SYGVKD. The V end lost 0 bases, the J end lost 3 bases, and 9 bases lay between the germline ends. The length of the CDR3 is 15 residues.

The chain is built from TRBV5-1 and TRBJ2-6, with TRBD1 identical over 11 bases. Germline CDR1 is SGHRS and CDR2 is YFSETQ. V lost 3 bases to trimming and J lost 4 bases; unmatched junction nucleotides: 9. The CDR3 covers 18 residues. The CDR3 DNA is TGCGCCAGCAGCTGGGGCCCGGGACAGGGGGACGGGGCCAACGTCCTGACTTTC. Amino acid sequence: CASSWGPGQGDGANVLTF.

This clone was recorded a few times. V and J are TRBV19 and TRBJ1-3; the D gene is possibly TRBD1 (6 bases). Germline V gene data show CDR1 as LNHDA and CDR2 as SQIVND (reference sequence). The CDR3 is made up of 15 amino acids. V was trimmed by 4 bases and J by 2 bases, leaving 12 bases between them. The CDR3 DNA follows: TGTGCCAGTAGTACCCAGGGGCTCGCTGGAAACACCATATATTTT. Translating it yields CASSTQGLAGNTIYF.

This chain joins TRBV3-1 (or the pseudogene TRBV3-2) and TRBJ1-6, with TRBD1 as a possible D gene (6 bases). The CDR3 has 15 residues. From germline, CDR1 is LGHDT and CDR2 YNNKEL (reference sequence). V dropped 1 base and J dropped 8 bases, with 12 bases sitting between them. CDR3 in DNA: TGTGCCAGCAGCCAAGGGGCGGGGGCTTATTCACCCCTCCACTTT. This gives the protein CASSQGAGAYSPLHF.

This clone was counted a single time. This chain connects TRBV11-3 to TRBJ2-7; the match to TRBD2 covers 10 bases. Germline V gene lookup returns CDR1 SGHNT and CDR2 YENEEA. With V trimmed by 3 bases and J by 2 bases, 1 base remained unmatched. The CDR3 spans 14 residues. Written as DNA, the CDR3 is TGTGCCAGCAGCTTCACTAGCGGGGCCTACGAGCAGTACTTC. Protein product: CASSFTSGAYEQYF.

V and J are TRBV10-3 and TRBJ2-3; 8 nucleotides match TRBD2. Germline CDR1 reads ENHRY; CDR2 reads SYGVKD. CDR3 length equals 15 residues. V lost 3 bases and J lost 4; bases outside the gene matches: 6. The CDR3 coding sequence is TGTGCCATCAGTGATCGGACTAGCAGTGCAGATACGCAGTATTTT. Protein product: CAISDRTSSADTQYF.

The J gene is TRBJ2-7, the V gene TRBV24-1; 12 bases agree with TRBD2. The junction had 10 bases not matched to a gene; V was cut back by 5 bases and J by 6 bases. This CDR3 contains 16 residues. CDR1 is KGHDR and CDR2 is SFDVKD in the germline V gene. This chain's CDR3 is CATSVILAGGDCEQYF. As DNA, the CDR3 is TGTGCCACCAGTGTGATTCTAGCGGGAGGGGATTGCGAGCAGTACTTC.

J is TRBJ2-6 and V is TRBV28; 12 bases are a match to TRBD2. V lost 6 bases and J lost 4; bases outside the gene matches: 16. The CDR3 extends over 20 amino acids. The germline CDR1 and CDR2 sequences are MDHEN and SYDVKM. The CDR3 DNA reads TGTGCCAGCAGCATGGGACTAGCGGGCGCCGTTTCCAAAGGGGCCAACGTCCTGACTTTC. Its protein is CASSMGLAGAVSKGANVLTF.

This chain uses TRBV7-8 with TRBJ1-2; D call uncertain. Trimming pared 2 bases from V and 3 bases from J, leaving 13 bases between. CDR3 size: 15 residues. Germline V gives CDR1 SGHVS, CDR2 FQNEAQ. In nucleotides, the CDR3 is TGTGCCAGCAGCTTAATGGGTTTGGGCCACTATGGCTACACCTTC. As protein: CASSLMGLGHYGYTF.

The rearrangement links TRBV5-6 to TRBJ2-1; 10 bases are shared with TRBD2. Germline assignment: CDR1 SGHDT and CDR2 YYEEEE. The CDR3 spans 14 residues. V dropped 7 bases and J dropped 3; count of bases not matched to a gene: 4. The CDR3 region has the DNA TGTGCCAGCCAAGCGGGAGGGGACTACAATGAGCAGTTCTTC. It yields the protein CASQAGGDYNEQFF.